This TCR beta chain is from a study of beta chain features in type 1 diabetes. Study observations and caveats: A cDNA-based sequencing approach could over-represent cells with high TCR expression.

This clone was seen a handful of times. The antigen is not known. TCRB transcripts that were expressed got sequenced, as all of the isolated RNA had been reverse transcribed. TCRdb keeps only in-frame clones here, not all; method: immunoSEQ multiplex PCR. The repertoire holds 200,000 to 250,000 clones, with 27% as singletons. Researchers reported sorting CD4+ naive, central memory, regulatory and stem cell-like memory cells via CD45RO/CCR7/CD25/CD127/CD95/CD27. The V gene's germline CDR1 is SNHLY and CDR2 FYNNEI. V trimming: 5 bases; J trimming: 0 bases; junction bases outside the gene matches: 16. The CDR3 consists of 20 residues.

Specimen: central memory CD4+ T cells from blood. This chain uses TRBV2 with TRBJ2-6, with TRBD1 matching over 7 bases. The sequence was collected from a man younger than 40 in good health. Written as DNA, the CDR3 is TGTGCCAGCAGTCAACCAACCGTGGGGACAGCTAACTCTGGGGCCAACGTCCTGACTTTC. Residues: CASSQPTVGTANSGANVLTF.